Listed below are T cell receptor beta chains from one sample, sequenced in a study of blood T cell repertoires in COVID-19. Only in-frame clones appear in the TCRdb table, and some are missing; sequencing was by immunoSEQ multiplex PCR. The sample holds 120,000 or so clones, roughly 89% seen once. Sequences were obtained from PBMCs or T cells enriched from blood (not recorded which). The receptor source for this set is a woman in her 30s who had recovered from COVID-19. The CDR3 runs from the conserved cysteine through the conserved F or W.

TRBV28	TRBJ2-2	CASSFRTSGNTGELFF
TRBV7-2	TRBJ1-5	CASSPGGFNQPQHF
TRBV29-1	TRBJ2-3	CSVEDGHGDTQYF
TRBV29-1	TRBJ2-3	CSVGGGSTDTQYF
TRBV6-4	TRBJ2-3	CASSETTSGTDTQYF
TRBV29-1	TRBJ2-7	CSVPGTDPYEQYF
TRBV4-2	TRBJ1-6	CASSQDMWRDSYHSPLHF
TRBV2	TRBJ2-5	CASSITGVGYQETQYF
TRBV19	TRBJ2-1	CASSPRQGGSYNEQFF
TRBV13	TRBJ2-3	CASSLVGLTSRTDTQYF
TRBV28	TRBJ2-1	CASSGGRSYNEQFF
TRBV12-3/TRBV12-4	TRBJ2-1	CASSPRVYNEQFF
TRBV12-5	TRBJ2-2	CASGLVAQGITGELFF
TRBV5-5	TRBJ2-1	CASSSGLAGAVGEQFF
TRBV4-2	TRBJ2-1	CASSQDQGSWGEQFF
TRBV28	TRBJ1-1	CASSSTGGNTEAFF
TRBV19	TRBJ2-2	CASSIPWNTGELFF
TRBV6-5	TRBJ1-5	CASSPDRARQPQHF
TRBV5-1	TRBJ2-7	CASSLAHGRGLWDEQYF
TRBV29-1	TRBJ1-1	CSVAQGNTEAFF
TRBV7-9	TRBJ2-5	CASSYPSGRAEETQYF
TRBV5-8	TRBJ2-5	CASSNPGQARETQYF
TRBV5-1	TRBJ2-7	CASSLTGLAGGPSYEQYF
TRBV5-1	TRBJ1-1	CASSLDWETEAFF
TRBV7-2	TRBJ2-3	CASSISGTGGRTDTQYF
TRBV28	TRBJ1-5	CASRDSNYSNQPQHF
TRBV10-2	TRBJ2-1	CASSVTSGLSYNEQFF
TRBV5-1	TRBJ1-1	CASSLGGGTEAFF
TRBV5-5	TRBJ2-5	CASSLQVRQETQYF
TRBV19	TRBJ1-4	CASSFRVIATNEKLFF
TRBV19	TRBJ1-5	CASRLDRGSSNQPQHF
TRBV2	TRBJ1-1	CASSPDTNTEAFF
TRBV19	TRBJ1-1	CASSISGGELKAFF
TRBV20-1	TRBJ2-5	CSSGGGETQYF
TRBV29-1	TRBJ2-7	CSVDGRQGGLASDSYEQYF
TRBV28	TRBJ1-4	CASSLPGVAEKLFF
TRBV6-5	TRBJ1-1	CASSRRVGNTEAFF